This T cell receptor (beta chain) stems from a study of OX40 agonist ivuxolimab in advanced cancers. The method was immunoSEQ multiplex PCR; TCRdb's version includes in-frame clones alone and lacks a portion of them. The data contain some 13,000 clones, over 75% of them singletons. This receptor was taken from an adult with an advanced solid tumor such as melanoma, head and neck, liver or kidney cancer. Source: CD4+ or CD8+ T cells sorted from blood, taken in a trial of the OX40 agonist ivuxolimab.

The CDR3 DNA reads TGTGCCAGCAGCTTATCCTTTCGGGGGCTCGGAAACACCATATATTTT. Translation: CASSLSFRGLGNTIYF. The V gene is TRBV7-6, the J gene TRBJ1-3; maybe TRBD1 (6 bases). CDR3 size: 16 residues. CDR1 is SGHVS and CDR2 is FNYEAQ in the germline V gene. The V gene lost 2 bases and the J gene lost 4 bases, with 15 bases spanning the gap.